This T cell receptor beta chain stems from a study of PD-1 blockade in classical Hodgkin lymphoma. Germline V gives CDR1 SNHLY, CDR2 FYNNEI. CDR3 length equals 15 residues. V dropped 6 bases and J dropped 5; count of bases not matched to a gene: 9. Relapses following autologous stem cell transplantation were seen in all patients, with brentuximab vedotin exposure varying. This clone was counted a few times. Profiled with immunoSEQ multiplex PCR; TCRdb holds only in-frame clones, not every one. Found here are some 17,000 clones, about 81% of them singletons; the top ten hold 4.6%. The rearrangement joins TRBV2 to TRBJ2-3, with TRBD1 identical over 9 bases. Sequencing was performed on peripheral blood mononuclear cells (PBMCs), taken at baseline. This sequence originates from a human donor with classical Hodgkin lymphoma. Written as DNA, the CDR3 is TGTGCCAGCAGCGCTCGTGGGACAGGGATAGATACGCAGTATTTT. Translation: CASSARGTGIDTQYF.